The present T cell receptor (beta chain) was sequenced within a study of control samples from healthy donors and cancer patients. The method was immunoSEQ multiplex PCR; TCRdb's version includes in-frame clones alone and lacks a portion of them. Of some 150,000 clones in the sample, over 85% are singletons; the top ten hold approximately 2.5%. The germline CDR1 and CDR2 sequences are SGHKS and YYEKEE (reference sequence). With 9 bases removed from V and 1 base from J, the gap between germline ends came to 17 bases. The CDR3 extends over 14 amino acids. The clonotype was recovered from a man over 45 in good health. The chain is built from TRBV5-5 and TRBJ2-7; D may be TRBD2 (7 bases). Sequenced input: blood. For the CDR3, the DNA is TGTGCCACTCAAAGGGGGGGCAATTCCTACGAGCAGTACTTC. It encodes CATQRGGNSYEQYF.